Listed here is a single T cell receptor beta chain. These data originate in a study of T-cell reconstitution after alpha-beta-depleted transplantation in children. V lost 7 bases, J lost 6 bases, and 10 bases lay in between. The CDR3 has 12 residues. The germline V gene has CDR1 MDHEN and CDR2 SYDVKM. Unique molecular identifiers were incorporated when the TCRbeta library was constructed. Using its own MiXCR run on the PCR reads, TCRdb lists one record per CDR3 protein. The table lists roughly 100,000 distinct CDR3 sequences, more than 7% of them singletons. The specimen comprised PBMCs from the stem cell graft donor, sampled from the stem cell graft. The receptor comes from a human donor who donated a stem cell graft to a child with congenital amegakaryocytic thrombocytopenia. The rearrangement links TRBV28 to TRBJ2-1, with no clear D. This chain's CDR3 is CASTPRPNEQFF. The CDR3 DNA reads TGTGCCAGCACGCCTAGACCCAATGAGCAGTTCTTC.